This T cell receptor beta chain was observed in a study of T cell responses to AZD1222 COVID-19 vaccine. Germline V gives CDR1 PRHDT, CDR2 FYEKMQ (reference sequence). CDR3 length: 14 residues. V shed 3 bases and J 6 bases; nucleotides not matched to a gene: 3. Profiled with immunoSEQ multiplex PCR; TCRdb holds only in-frame clones, not every one. The table shows about 150,000 clones, with roughly 94% occurring only once. Points on this clone: Its cognate antigen is unknown.

Study-wide results and caveats: Just 6 or 7 AZD1222 recipients were seropositive at baseline. Unmutated regions of variants are reportedly targeted by nearly half of spike-specific TCRs.

The rearrangement links TRBV13 to TRBJ2-1, with 9 bases aligning to TRBD2. The specimen comprised peripheral blood, sampled on day 0 of AZD1222 vaccination. The origin of this receptor is an adult in good health. The CDR3 bases are TGTGCCAGCAGCTTTCCTAGCGGGACCAATGAGCAGTTCTTC. Translating it yields CASSFPSGTNEQFF.